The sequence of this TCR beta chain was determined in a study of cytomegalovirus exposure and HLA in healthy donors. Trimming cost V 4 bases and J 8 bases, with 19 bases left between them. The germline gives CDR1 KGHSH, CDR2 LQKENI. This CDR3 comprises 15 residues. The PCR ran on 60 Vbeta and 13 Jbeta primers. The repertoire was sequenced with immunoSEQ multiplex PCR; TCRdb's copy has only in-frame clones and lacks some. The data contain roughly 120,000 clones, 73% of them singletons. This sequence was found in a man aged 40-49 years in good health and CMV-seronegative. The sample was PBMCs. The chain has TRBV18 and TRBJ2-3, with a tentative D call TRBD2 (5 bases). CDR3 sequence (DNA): TGTGCCAGCTCACAAAGGACCGGGGAGTCGGGTACGCAGTATTTT. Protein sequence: CASSQRTGESGTQYF.